The 4 T cell receptor beta chains below come from one sample, sequenced in a study of T cells after yellow fever vaccination. From the 5' RACE reads, TCRdb called clonotypes with MiXCR, one entry per CDR3 protein. The table includes a few hundred thousand distinct CDR3 sequences, around 4.4% detected once. Source: PBMCs, taken 15 days after the yellow fever booster vaccination. The receptors shown here come from a man aged 18-30 years who received the YFV17D yellow fever vaccine.

This clonotype has more than one count but fewer than ten. The chain uses TRBV4-3 and TRBJ1-6; D remains unclear. This CDR3 spans 13 amino acids. V lost 2 bases and J lost 9, with 8 bases in between. CDR1 is LGHNA and CDR2 is YSLEER in the germline V gene. This CDR3 is CASSQIIFSPLHF. In nucleotides, the CDR3 is TGCGCCAGCAGCCAAATAATATTTTCACCCCTCCACTTT.

V and J are TRBV27 and TRBJ1-4; D perhaps matches TRBD1 (6 bases). V was pared by 2 bases and J by 7 bases, with 14 bases between. Germline values: CDR1 MNHEY, CDR2 SMNVEV (reference sequence). The CDR3 consists of 15 residues. CDR3: CASSLRRGSGEKLFF. The DNA of the CDR3 is TGTGCCAGCAGTTTAAGAAGGGGGAGCGGTGAAAAACTGTTTTTT.

The sample holds many counts of this clonotype. The V call is TRBV7-8, the J call TRBJ1-2; 7 bases are shared with TRBD1. This CDR3 is 13 amino acids long. Germline CDR1 SGHVS, CDR2 FQNEAQ. The J segment lost 4 bases and the V segment lost 4 bases, leaving 3 bases of the junction unmatched. DNA of the CDR3: TGTGCCAGCAGCTCCCAGGGGGTCTATGGCTACACCTTC. This sequence encodes CASSSQGVYGYTF.

This clonotype was detected many times. The CDR3 nucleotides are TGTGCCAGCAGCAACGTTGGGGGGACCAAAAACATTCAGTACTTC. This encodes CASSNVGGTKNIQYF. The chain combines TRBV7-3 with TRBJ2-4; tentatively, D is TRBD2 (6 bases). The CDR3 is 15 residues long. V was pared by 5 bases and J by 2 bases, with 13 bases between. Germline V lookup: CDR1 SGHTA, CDR2 FQGTGA.